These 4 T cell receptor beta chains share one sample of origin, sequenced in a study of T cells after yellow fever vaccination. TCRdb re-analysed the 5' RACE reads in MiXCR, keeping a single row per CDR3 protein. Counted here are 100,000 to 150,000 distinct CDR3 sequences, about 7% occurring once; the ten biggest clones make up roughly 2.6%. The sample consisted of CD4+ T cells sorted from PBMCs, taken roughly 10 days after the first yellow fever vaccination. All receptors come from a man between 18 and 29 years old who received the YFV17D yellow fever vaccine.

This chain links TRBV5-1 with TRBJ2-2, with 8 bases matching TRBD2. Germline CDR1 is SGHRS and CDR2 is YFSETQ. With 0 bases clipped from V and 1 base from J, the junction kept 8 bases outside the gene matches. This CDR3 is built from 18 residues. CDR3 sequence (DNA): TGCGCCAGCAGCTTGGTGGCGGGGGGCCGACTGAACACCGGGGAGCTGTTTTTT. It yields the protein CASSLVAGGRLNTGELFF. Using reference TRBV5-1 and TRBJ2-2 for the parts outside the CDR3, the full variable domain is KAGVTQTPRYLIKTRGQQVTLSCSPISGHRSVSWYQQTPGQGLQFLFEYFSETQRNKGNFPGRFSGRQFSNSRSEMNVSTLELGDSALYLCASSLVAGGRLNTGELFFGEGSRLTVL.

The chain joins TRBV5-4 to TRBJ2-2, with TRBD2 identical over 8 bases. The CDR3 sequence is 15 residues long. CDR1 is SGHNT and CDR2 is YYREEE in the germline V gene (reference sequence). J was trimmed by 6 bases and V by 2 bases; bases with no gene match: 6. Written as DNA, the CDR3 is TGTGCCAGCAGCTTTCTGGCGGGGGGCGCCGGGGAGCTGTTTTTT. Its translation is CASSFLAGGAGELFF.

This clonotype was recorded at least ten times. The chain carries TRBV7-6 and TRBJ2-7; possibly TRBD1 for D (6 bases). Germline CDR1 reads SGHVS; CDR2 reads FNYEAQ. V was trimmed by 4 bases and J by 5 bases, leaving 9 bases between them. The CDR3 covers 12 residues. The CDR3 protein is CASSSTGDEQYF. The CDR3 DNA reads TGTGCCAGCAGCTCGACAGGAGACGAGCAGTACTTC.

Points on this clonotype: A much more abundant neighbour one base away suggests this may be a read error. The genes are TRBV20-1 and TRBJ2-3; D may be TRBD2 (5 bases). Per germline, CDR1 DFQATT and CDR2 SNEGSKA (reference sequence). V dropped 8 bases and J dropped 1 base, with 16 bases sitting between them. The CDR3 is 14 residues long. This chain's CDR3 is CSPYAGWGTDTQYF. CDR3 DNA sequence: TGCAGTCCCTATGCGGGCTGGGGCACAGATACGCAGTATTTT.